Here is one T cell receptor (beta chain) with its context. Its specificity is unknown. These data are taken from a study of monozygotic twins with inflammatory bowel disease. Findings and limits, study-wide: Relative to healthy twins, IBD patients had fewer clonotypes in common with others, a gap that was especially apparent with disease activity.

The germline V gene has CDR1 MDHEN and CDR2 SYDVKM. The CDR3 totals 14 residues. Template switching added UMIs carrying a 6-nucleotide sample barcode. The authors ran two nested PCRs of around 15 and 10 cycles on TCRalpha and TCRbeta cDNA. One entry per CDR3 protein, without DNA, is what TCRdb gives after re-calling the 5' RACE reads. Its table records 400,000 to 500,000 distinct CDR3 sequences. The chain couples TRBV28 to TRBJ2-2. The origin of this receptor is a human donor with ulcerative colitis or Crohn's disease, or a healthy co-twin of an affected twin (not recorded which). Sequencing used blood. The CDR3: CASSGQYLTGELFF.